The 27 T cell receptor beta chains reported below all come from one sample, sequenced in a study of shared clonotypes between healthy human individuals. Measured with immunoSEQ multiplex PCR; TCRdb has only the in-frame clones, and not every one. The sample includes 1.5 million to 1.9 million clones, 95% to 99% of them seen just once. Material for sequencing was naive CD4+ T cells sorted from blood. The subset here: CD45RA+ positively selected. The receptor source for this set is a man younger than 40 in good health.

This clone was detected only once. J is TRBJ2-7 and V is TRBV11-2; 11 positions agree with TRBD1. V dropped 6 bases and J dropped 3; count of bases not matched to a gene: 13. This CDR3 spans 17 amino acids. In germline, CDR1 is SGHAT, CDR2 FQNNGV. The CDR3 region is CASSGGQGALGGYEQYF. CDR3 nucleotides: TGTGCCAGCAGTGGTGGACAGGGGGCCTTGGGCGGCTACGAGCAGTACTTC.

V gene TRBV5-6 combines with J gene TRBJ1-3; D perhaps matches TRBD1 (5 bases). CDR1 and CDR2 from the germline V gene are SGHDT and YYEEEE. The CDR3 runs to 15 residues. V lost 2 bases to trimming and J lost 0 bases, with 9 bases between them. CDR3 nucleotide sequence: TGTGCCAGCAGCTTTTCAGGGACCTCTGGAAACACCATATATTTT. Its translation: CASSFSGTSGNTIYF.

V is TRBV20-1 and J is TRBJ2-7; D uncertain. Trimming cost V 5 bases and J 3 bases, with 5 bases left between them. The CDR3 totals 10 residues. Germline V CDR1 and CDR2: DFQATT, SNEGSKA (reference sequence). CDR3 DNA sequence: TGCAGTGCTGACAACTACGAGCAGTACTTC. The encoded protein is CSADNYEQYF.

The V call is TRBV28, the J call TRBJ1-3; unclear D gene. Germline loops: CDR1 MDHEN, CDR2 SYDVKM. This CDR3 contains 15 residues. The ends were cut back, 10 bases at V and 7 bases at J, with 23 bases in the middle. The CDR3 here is CATSEGGMVGNTIYF. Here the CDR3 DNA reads TGTGCCACCTCCGAGGGTGGAATGGTAGGGAACACCATATATTTT.

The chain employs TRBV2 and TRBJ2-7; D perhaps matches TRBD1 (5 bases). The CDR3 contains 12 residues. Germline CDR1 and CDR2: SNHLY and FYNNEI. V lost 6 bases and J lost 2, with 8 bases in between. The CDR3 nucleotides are TGTGCCAGCAGGGTAGGGGCCTACGAGCAGTACTTC. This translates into CASRVGAYEQYF. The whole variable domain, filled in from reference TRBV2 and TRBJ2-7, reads EPEVTQTPSHQVTQMGQEVILRCVPISNHLYFYWYRQILGQKVEFLVSFYNNEISEKSEIFDDQFSVERPDGSNFTLKIRSTKLEDSAMYFCASRVGAYEQYFGPGTRLTVT.

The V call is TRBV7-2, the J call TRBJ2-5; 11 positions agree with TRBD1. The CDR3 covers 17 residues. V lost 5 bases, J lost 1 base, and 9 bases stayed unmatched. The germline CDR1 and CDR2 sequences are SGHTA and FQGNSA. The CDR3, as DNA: TGTGCCAGCAGCCCACCCCACGGGACAGGGGGCCAAGAGACCCAGTACTTC. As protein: CASSPPHGTGGQETQYF.

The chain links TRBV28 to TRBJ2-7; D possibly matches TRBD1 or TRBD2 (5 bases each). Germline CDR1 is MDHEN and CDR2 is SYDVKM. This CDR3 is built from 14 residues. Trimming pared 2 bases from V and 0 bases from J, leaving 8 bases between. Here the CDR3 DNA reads TGTGCCAGCAGTTTAACCGGGACCTCCTACGAGCAGTACTTC. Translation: CASSLTGTSYEQYF.

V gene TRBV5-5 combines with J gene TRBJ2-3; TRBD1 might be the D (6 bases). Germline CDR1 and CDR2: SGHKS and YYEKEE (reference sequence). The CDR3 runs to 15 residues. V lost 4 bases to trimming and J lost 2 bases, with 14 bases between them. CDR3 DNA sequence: TGTGCCAGCAGCCCTCGGACAGCTTACACAGATACGCAGTATTTT. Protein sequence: CASSPRTAYTDTQYF.

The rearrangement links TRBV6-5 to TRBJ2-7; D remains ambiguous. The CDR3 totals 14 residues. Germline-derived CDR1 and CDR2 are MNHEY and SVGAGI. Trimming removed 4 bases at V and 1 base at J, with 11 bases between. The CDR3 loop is CASSSFDGSYEQYF. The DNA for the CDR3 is TGTGCCAGCAGTTCCTTCGACGGGTCCTACGAGCAGTACTTC.

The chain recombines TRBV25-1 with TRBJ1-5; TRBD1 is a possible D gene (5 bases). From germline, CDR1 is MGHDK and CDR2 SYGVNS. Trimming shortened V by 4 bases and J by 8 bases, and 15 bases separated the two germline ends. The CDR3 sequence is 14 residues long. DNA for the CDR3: TGTGCCAGCAGTGGAGCGGGACTCGGAAAGCCCCAGCATTTT. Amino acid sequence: CASSGAGLGKPQHF.

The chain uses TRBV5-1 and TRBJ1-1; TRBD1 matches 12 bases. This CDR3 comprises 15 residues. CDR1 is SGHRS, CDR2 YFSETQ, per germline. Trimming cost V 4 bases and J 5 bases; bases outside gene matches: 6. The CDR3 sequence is CASSRGTGGSTEAFF. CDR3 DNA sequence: TGCGCCAGCAGCCGAGGGACAGGGGGCAGTACTGAAGCTTTCTTT.

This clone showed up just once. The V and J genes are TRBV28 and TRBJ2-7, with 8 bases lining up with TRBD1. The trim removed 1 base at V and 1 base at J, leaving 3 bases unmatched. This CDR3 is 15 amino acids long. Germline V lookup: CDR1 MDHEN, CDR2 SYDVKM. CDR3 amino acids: CASSLYGQGSYEQYF. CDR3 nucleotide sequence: TGTGCCAGCAGTTTATACGGACAGGGTTCCTACGAGCAGTACTTC.

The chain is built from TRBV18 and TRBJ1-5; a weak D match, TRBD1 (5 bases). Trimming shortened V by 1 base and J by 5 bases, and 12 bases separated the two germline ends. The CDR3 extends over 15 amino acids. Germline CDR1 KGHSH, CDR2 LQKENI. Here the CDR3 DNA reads TGTGCCAGCTCACCACTCTCCGTAGGGGATCAGCCCCAGCATTTT. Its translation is CASSPLSVGDQPQHF.

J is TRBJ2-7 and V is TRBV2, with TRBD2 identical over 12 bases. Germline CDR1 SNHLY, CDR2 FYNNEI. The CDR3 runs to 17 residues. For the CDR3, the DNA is TGTGCAACCTCGCCCCCTAAGAGACTAGCGGGAGTGGTCGAGCAGTACTTC. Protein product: CATSPPKRLAGVVEQYF.

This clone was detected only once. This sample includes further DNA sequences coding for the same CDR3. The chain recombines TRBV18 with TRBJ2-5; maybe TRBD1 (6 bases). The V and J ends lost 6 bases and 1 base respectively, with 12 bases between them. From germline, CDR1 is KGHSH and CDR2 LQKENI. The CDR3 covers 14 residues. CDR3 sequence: CASSPRTAQETQYF. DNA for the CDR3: TGTGCCAGCTCGCCTAGGACAGCCCAAGAGACCCAGTACTTC.

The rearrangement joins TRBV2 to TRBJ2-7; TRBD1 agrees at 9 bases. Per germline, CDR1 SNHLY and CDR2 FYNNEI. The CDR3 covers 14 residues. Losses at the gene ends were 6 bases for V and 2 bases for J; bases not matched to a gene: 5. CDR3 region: CASSRDRAAYEQYF. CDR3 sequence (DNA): TGTGCCAGCAGCCGGGACAGGGCCGCCTACGAGCAGTACTTC.

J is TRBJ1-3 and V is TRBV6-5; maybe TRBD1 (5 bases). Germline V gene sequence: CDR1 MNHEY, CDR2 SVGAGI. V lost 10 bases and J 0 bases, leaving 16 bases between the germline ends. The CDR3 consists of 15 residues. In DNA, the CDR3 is TGTGCCACCCAGCCGGGGCCGTTCTCTGGAAACACCATATATTTT. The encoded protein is CATQPGPFSGNTIYF.

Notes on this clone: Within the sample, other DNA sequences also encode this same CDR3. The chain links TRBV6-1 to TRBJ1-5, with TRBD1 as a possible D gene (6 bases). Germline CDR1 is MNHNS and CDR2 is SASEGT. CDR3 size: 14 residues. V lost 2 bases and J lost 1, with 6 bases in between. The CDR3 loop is CASSEQGSNQPQHF. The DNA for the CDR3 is TGTGCCAGCAGTGAACAGGGGAGCAATCAGCCCCAGCATTTT.

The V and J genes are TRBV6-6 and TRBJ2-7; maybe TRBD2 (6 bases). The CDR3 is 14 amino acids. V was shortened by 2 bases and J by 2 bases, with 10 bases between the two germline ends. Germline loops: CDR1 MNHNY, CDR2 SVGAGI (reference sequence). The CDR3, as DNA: TGTGCCAGCAGTTACGCAGCGGGTCCCTACGAGCAGTACTTC. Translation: CASSYAAGPYEQYF.

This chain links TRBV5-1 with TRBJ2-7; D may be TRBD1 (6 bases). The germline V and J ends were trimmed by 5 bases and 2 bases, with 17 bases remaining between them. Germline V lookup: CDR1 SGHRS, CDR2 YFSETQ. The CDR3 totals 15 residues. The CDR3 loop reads CASRVGQSNTYEQYF. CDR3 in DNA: TGCGCCAGCAGGGTAGGACAGTCGAATACCTACGAGCAGTACTTC.

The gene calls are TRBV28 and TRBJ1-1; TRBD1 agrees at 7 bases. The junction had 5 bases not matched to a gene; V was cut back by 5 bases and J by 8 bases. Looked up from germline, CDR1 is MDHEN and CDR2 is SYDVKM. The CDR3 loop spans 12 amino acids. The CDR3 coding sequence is TGTGCCAGCAGTCCTTGGGACAGCGAAGCTTTCTTT. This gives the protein CASSPWDSEAFF. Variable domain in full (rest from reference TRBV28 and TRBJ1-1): DVKVTQSSRYLVKRTGEKVFLECVQDMDHENMFWYRQDPGLGLRLIYFSYDVKMKEKGDIPEGYSVSREKKERFSLILESASTNQTSMYLCASSPWDSEAFFGQGTRLTVV.

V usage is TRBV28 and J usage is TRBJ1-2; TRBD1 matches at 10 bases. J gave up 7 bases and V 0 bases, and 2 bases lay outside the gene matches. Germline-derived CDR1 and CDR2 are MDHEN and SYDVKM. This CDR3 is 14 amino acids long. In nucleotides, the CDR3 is TGTGCCAGCAGTTTATGGACAGGGGGCGGTGGCTACACCTTC. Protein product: CASSLWTGGGGYTF.

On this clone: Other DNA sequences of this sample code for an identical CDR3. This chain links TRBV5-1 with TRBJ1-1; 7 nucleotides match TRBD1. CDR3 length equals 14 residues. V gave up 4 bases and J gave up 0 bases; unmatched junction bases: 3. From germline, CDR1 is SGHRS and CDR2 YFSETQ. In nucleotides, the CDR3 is TGCGCCAGCAGCCCCGACAGGGTGAACACTGAAGCTTTCTTT. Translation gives CASSPDRVNTEAFF.

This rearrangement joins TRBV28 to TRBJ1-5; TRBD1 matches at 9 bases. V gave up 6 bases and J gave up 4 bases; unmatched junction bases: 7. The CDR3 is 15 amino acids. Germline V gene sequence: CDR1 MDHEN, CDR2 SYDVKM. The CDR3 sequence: CASSPETGGNQPQHF. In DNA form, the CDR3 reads TGTGCCAGCAGCCCTGAGACAGGGGGTAATCAGCCCCAGCATTTT.

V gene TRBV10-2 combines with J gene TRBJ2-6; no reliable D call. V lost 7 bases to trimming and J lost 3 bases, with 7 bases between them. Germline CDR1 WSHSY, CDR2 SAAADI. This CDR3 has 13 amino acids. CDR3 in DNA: TGCGCCAGCAACGTGGGTGGGGCCAACGTCCTGACTTTC. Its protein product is CASNVGGANVLTF.

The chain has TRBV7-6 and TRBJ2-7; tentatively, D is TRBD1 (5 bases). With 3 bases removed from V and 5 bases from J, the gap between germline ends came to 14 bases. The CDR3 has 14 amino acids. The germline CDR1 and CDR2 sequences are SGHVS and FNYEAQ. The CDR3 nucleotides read TGTGCCAGCAGCTTCCCAGGGCAGTTGGACGAGCAGTACTTC. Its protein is CASSFPGQLDEQYF. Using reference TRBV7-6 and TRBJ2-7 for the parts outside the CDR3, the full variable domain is GAGVSQSPRYKVTKRGQDVALRCDPISGHVSLYWYRQALGQGPEFLTYFNYEAQQDKSGLPNDRFSAERPEGSISTLTIQRTEQRDSAMYRCASSFPGQLDEQYFGPGTRLTVT.

The CDR3, as DNA: TGTGCCAGCAGCTATGTGGCTAGCAGCTACGAGCAGTACTTC. Translation: CASSYVASSYEQYF. The rearrangement links TRBV9 to TRBJ2-7; D is perhaps TRBD2 (5 bases). This CDR3 contains 14 residues. The germline V gene encodes CDR1 SGDLS and CDR2 YYNGEE. V dropped 4 bases and J dropped 3 bases, with 14 bases sitting between them.